This T cell receptor beta chain was sequenced during a study of identical twins. Study-wide results and caveats: The same donors were not followed; conclusions instead depended on cross-sectional statistical analysis. Zero-insertion analyses could be partly confounded by invariant MAIT and iNKT cells.

Points on this clonotype: Its matching antigen is unknown.

Carrying unique molecular identifiers, the cDNA also gained a universal primer site through template switching. TCRdb processed the 5' RACE reads anew with MiXCR; each CDR3 protein has one entry. Seen here are under 500,000 distinct CDR3 sequences, more than 13% observed once, and the top ten hold approximately 1%. Looked up from germline, CDR1 is MGHDK and CDR2 is SYGVNS. V shed 2 bases and J shed 0 bases, with 6 bases lying between them. The CDR3 length is 14 residues. In addition, the sample was reused for a study of yellow fever vaccine responses in identical twins. That study reports: Twins' T cell vaccine responses reportedly looked partly convergent, partly personalized.

Specimen: CD4+ T cells sorted from blood. The source is a woman in her late teens or twenties in good health. The rearrangement uses TRBV25-1 and TRBJ2-3; D gene uncertain. The CDR3 nucleotides read TGTGCCAGCAGTGAACTGTCTAGCACAGATACGCAGTATTTT. It specifies CASSELSSTDTQYF.